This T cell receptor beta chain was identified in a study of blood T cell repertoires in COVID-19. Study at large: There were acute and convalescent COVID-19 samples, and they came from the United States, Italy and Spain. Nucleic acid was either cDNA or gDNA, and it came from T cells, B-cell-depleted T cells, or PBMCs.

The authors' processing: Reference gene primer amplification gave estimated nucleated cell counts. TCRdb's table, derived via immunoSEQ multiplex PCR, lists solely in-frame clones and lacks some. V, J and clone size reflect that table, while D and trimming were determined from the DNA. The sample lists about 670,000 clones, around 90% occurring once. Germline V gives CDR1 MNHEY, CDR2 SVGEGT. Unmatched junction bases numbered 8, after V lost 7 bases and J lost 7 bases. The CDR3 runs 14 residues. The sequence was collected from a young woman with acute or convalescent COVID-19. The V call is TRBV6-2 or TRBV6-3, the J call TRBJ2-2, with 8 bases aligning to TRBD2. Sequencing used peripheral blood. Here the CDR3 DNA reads TGTGCCAGCATCCCGGGGGGGGCAGACGGGGAGCTGTTTTTT. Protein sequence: CASIPGGADGELFF.